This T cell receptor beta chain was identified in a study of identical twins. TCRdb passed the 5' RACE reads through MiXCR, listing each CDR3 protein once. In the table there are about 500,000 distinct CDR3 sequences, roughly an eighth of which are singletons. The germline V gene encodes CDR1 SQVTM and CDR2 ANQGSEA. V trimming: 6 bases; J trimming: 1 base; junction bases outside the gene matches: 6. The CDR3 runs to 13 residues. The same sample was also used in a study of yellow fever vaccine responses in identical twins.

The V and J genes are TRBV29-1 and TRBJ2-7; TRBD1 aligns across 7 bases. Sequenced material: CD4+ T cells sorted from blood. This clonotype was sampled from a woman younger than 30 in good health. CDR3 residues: CSVATGYSYEQYF. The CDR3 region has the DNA TGCAGCGTCGCGACAGGGTATTCCTACGAGCAGTACTTC.